These 14 T cell receptor beta chains originate from one sample sequenced in a study of T cells in Graves' hyperthyroidism and ophthalmopathy. RNA transcripts were the template for amplifying TCR beta CDR3 regions. The HTBI primer set was used in a first-round RT-PCR of the TCR CDR3. TCRdb reprocessed the multiplex PCR reads with MiXCR, giving one entry per CDR3 protein. Among roughly 510,000 distinct CDR3 sequences listed, about 20% were seen once. The specimen sequenced was blood. The receptors come from a young man with Graves' hyperthyroidism.

This clonotype was picked up many times. The chain couples TRBV12-5 to TRBJ2-7; TRBD2 matches 11 bases. This CDR3 has 17 amino acids. Germline CDR1 LGHNT, CDR2 FRNRAP. The V segment lost 1 base and the J segment 2 bases; nucleotides outside the gene matches: 7. CDR3 region: CASGLDVAGGIPYEQYF. CDR3 DNA sequence: TGTGCTAGTGGTTTGGACGTAGCGGGGGGGATACCCTACGAGCAGTACTTC.

This clonotype was seen at least ten times. The V and J genes are TRBV6-2 or TRBV6-3 and TRBJ1-2; the D is unclear. V dropped 5 bases and J dropped 2 bases, with 12 bases sitting between them. The germline gives CDR1 MNHEY, CDR2 SVGEGT. This CDR3 region has 14 residues. This CDR3 reads CASSPPAANYGYTF. The CDR3 DNA is TGTGCCAGCAGTCCTCCCGCAGCCAACTATGGCTACACCTTC.

This chain connects TRBV19 to TRBJ2-7, with 7 positions matching TRBD1. Per germline, CDR1 LNHDA and CDR2 SQIVND (reference sequence). V shed 3 bases and J 3 bases; nucleotides not matched to a gene: 5. The CDR3 contains 14 residues. CDR3 DNA: TGTGCCAGTAGTATCTCGCCAGGGGGCTACGAGCAGTACTTC. Protein: CASSISPGGYEQYF. Based on the CDR3 plus reference TRBV19 and TRBJ2-7, the full variable domain is DGGITQSPKYLFRKEGQNVTLSCEQNLNHDAMYWYRQDPGQGLRLIYYSQIVNDFQKGDIAEGYSVSREKKESFPLTVTSAQKNPTAFYLCASSISPGGYEQYFGPGTRLTVT.

The chain employs TRBV5-1 and TRBJ1-2; D uncertain. V was cut by 0 bases and J by 0 bases, with 9 bases left in between. The germline gives CDR1 SGHRS, CDR2 YFSETQ. This CDR3 is built from 15 residues. The CDR3 nucleotides read TGCGCCAGCAGCTTGGACGGGAACACTAACTATGGCTACACCTTC. Its translation: CASSLDGNTNYGYTF. Based on the CDR3 plus reference TRBV5-1 and TRBJ1-2, the full variable domain is KAGVTQTPRYLIKTRGQQVTLSCSPISGHRSVSWYQQTPGQGLQFLFEYFSETQRNKGNFPGRFSGRQFSNSRSEMNVSTLELGDSALYLCASSLDGNTNYGYTFGSGTRLTVV.

This clonotype appeared many times. The gene calls are TRBV29-1 and TRBJ2-7; tentatively, D is TRBD1 (6 bases). The CDR3 totals 12 residues. The V end was cut by 5 bases, the J end by 5 bases, with 13 bases between. The germline CDR1 and CDR2 sequences are SQVTM and ANQGSEA. CDR3 amino acids: CSVSAGADEQYF. The CDR3 bases are TGCAGCGTTAGCGCAGGGGCGGACGAGCAGTACTTC.

This clonotype came up many times. The gene calls are TRBV2 and TRBJ2-5; TRBD2 is a possible D gene (5 bases). V was shortened by 7 bases and J by 6 bases, with 12 bases between the two germline ends. Germline V gene data show CDR1 as SNHLY and CDR2 as FYNNEI. The CDR3 runs to 12 residues. The CDR3, as DNA: TGTGCCAGCAAGGAGGTAGCTAAGACCCAGTACTTC. Its translation is CASKEVAKTQYF.

This clonotype has a count of ten or more. The V gene is TRBV5-4, the J gene TRBJ2-5, with 10 bases lining up with TRBD2. The CDR3 has 15 amino acids. The J segment lost 5 bases and the V segment lost 2 bases, leaving 6 bases of the junction unmatched. Germline V lookup: CDR1 SGHNT, CDR2 YYREEE (reference sequence). CDR3 DNA: TGTGCCAGCAGCTTTACTAGCGGGGACTTGGAGACCCAGTACTTC. As protein: CASSFTSGDLETQYF.

This clonotype was seen more than once but under ten times. The chain employs TRBV6-1 and TRBJ2-5; D uncertain. This CDR3 contains 12 residues. Germline-derived CDR1 and CDR2 are MNHNS and SASEGT. V lost 2 bases to trimming and J lost 5 bases, with 6 bases between them. As DNA, the CDR3 is TGTGCCAGCAGTGAACAAAGGGAGACCCAGTACTTC. It encodes CASSEQRETQYF.

This clonotype was observed at least ten times. J is TRBJ2-2 and V is TRBV25-1, with TRBD1 matching over 9 bases. The germline V gene has CDR1 MGHDK and CDR2 SYGVNS. The CDR3 is made up of 16 amino acids. V was clipped by 4 bases and J by 5 bases; unmatched bases: 8. CDR3 nucleotide sequence: TGTGCCAGCAGTGCCTCCCCCGGGACAGGGACCGGGGAGCTGTTTTTT. Encoded protein: CASSASPGTGTGELFF.

This clonotype was counted at least ten times. The V and J genes are TRBV11-2 and TRBJ2-7; perhaps TRBD1 as D (8 bases). CDR3 length: 15 amino acids. Between the trimmed V and J ends, which lost 1 base and 3 bases, there was a span of 13 bases. Germline V gene lookup returns CDR1 SGHAT and CDR2 FQNNGV. CDR3 nucleotide sequence: TGTGCCAGCAGCTTAGGGCACAGGGGGGGCTACGAGCAGTACTTC. This codes for CASSLGHRGGYEQYF.

The chain employs TRBV20-1 and TRBJ2-5; 10 bases line up with TRBD2. The length of the CDR3 is 16 residues. After removal of 2 bases from V and 5 bases from J, the junction contained 11 bases not matched to a gene. Germline V CDR1 and CDR2: DFQATT, SNEGSKA (reference sequence). CDR3 residues: CSARKGLAGDWETQYF. The CDR3 DNA is TGCAGTGCTAGAAAGGGCCTAGCGGGAGACTGGGAGACCCAGTACTTC.

The V call is TRBV20-1, the J call TRBJ2-7; D is possibly TRBD2 (5 bases). Germline CDR1 is DFQATT and CDR2 is SNEGSKA (reference sequence). Trimming took off 2 bases at V and 5 bases at J, with 19 bases between the two ends. The CDR3 has 15 residues. CDR3 region: CSARPSLGWENEQYF. The CDR3, as DNA: TGCAGTGCTAGACCATCCCTAGGATGGGAGAACGAGCAGTACTTC.

In this sample, this clonotype turned up many times. The chain employs TRBV12-3 or TRBV12-4 and TRBJ1-1, with D perhaps matching TRBD1 (5 bases). V shed 9 bases and J shed 5 bases, with 13 bases lying between them. The CDR3 is 12 amino acids. CDR3 coding DNA: TGTGCCAGTCAGGGAACATGGACTGAAGCTTTCTTT. Translation: CASQGTWTEAFF.

J is TRBJ2-5 and V is TRBV10-3; 7 bases are a match to TRBD1. The CDR3 length is 15 residues. V was clipped by 3 bases and J by 2 bases; unmatched bases: 6. In germline, CDR1 is ENHRY, CDR2 SYGVKD. The CDR3 bases are TGTGCCATCAGTGACGTTGGGACAGTTCAAGAGACCCAGTACTTC. Protein sequence: CAISDVGTVQETQYF.